This T cell receptor beta chain was captured in a study of T cells in Graves' hyperthyroidism and ophthalmopathy. RNA transcripts provided the source from which TCR beta CDR3 regions were amplified. During a first-round RT-PCR of the TCR CDR3, the HTBI primer set was used. TCRdb used MiXCR to reprocess the multiplex PCR reads, holding one entry per CDR3 protein. The data hold around 450,000 distinct CDR3 sequences, with approximately 14% observed a single time. Many counts were recorded for this clonotype. Its target is unknown. Findings and caveats of the study: Within blood appeared most thyroid clonotypes that had expanded above 0.001.

The CDR3 sequence is 12 residues long. Germline-derived CDR1 and CDR2 are SQVTM and ANQGSEA. V lost 6 bases and J 8 bases, leaving 16 bases between the germline ends. The TCR was taken from a woman aged 18-35 years with Graves' hyperthyroidism. This chain joins TRBV29-1 and TRBJ1-2; D is uncertain. The sample was blood. The CDR3 spells CSVPAPHGGYTF. The CDR3 region has the DNA TGCAGCGTCCCCGCCCCACACGGAGGCTACACCTTC.